This section outlines one TCR beta chain sequence together with its context. Its target antigen remains unknown. No quality values exist for individual bases; no much larger clone is one base distant. The immunoSEQ Assay, a bias-controlled multiplex PCR, was used to amplify TCRbeta CDR3 regions from genomic DNA. Turning to the authors' computational methods: The number of nucleated cells in each sample was estimated by amplification of reference gene primers within the assay. Sequence reads were collapsed and filtered to measure the absolute abundance of every unique TCRbeta CDR3 rearrangement. For each sample, productive Simpson clonality was calculated by taking the square root of Simpson's diversity index across productive rearrangements. TCRdb took this table from immuneACCESS and kept in-frame rearrangements with V and J called. Such tables lack part of the clones; where checked against another copy, unresolved V genes explain under half of the gap, and the rest is unexplained. Clone size and V and J calls were adopted from that table, with D and trimming inferred from the DNA. Counted in this sample were 120,000 to 150,000 clones; over 80% of them appeared once. The top ten hold about 6% of the sample.

This record comes from a study of blood T cell repertoires in COVID-19 (dated by TCRdb to 2020 to 2022). Broadly, across the study: The collaborator samples originated in the United States, Italy and Spain and spanned the acute and convalescent phases of COVID-19. The prospective study material was composed of cDNA or gDNA derived from T cells, B-cell-depleted T cells, or PBMCs. Subjects who had been exposed to COVID-19, were actively infected with it, or had recovered from it provided the deeply sampled blood TCRbeta repertoires that made up the dataset. The repertoires were made available in a free public database intended to serve as a resource for research on the immune response to SARS-CoV-2. Samples came from the ongoing ImmuneRACE study (first 160 participants) plus 1,254 subjects from 6 global collaborators. The sample metadata nearly always contained a de-identified subject ID, COVID-19 status, age in years and sex. HLA class I and class II types, where available, came from metadata supplied by the sample provider rather than from assay-based typing.

General findings and caveats noted by the study authors: Clinical and demographic metadata were provided uncurated, with the amount varying by source and participant.

V gives up 3 bases and J gives up 5 bases, and the segment between their germline ends measures 20 bases. Via the germline V gene, CDR1 is SGDLS and CDR2 YYNGEE. The CDR3 runs 16 residues from the cysteine to the phenylalanine. CDR3 DNA only is kept here, 48 bases in frame from base 1. Each collaborating institution followed its own protocols to collect whole blood in K2EDTA tubes. For TCRbeta analysis, collaborators shipped samples in one of three forms: frozen whole blood, isolated PBMCs, or DNA extracted from either of those sample types. The source material was peripheral blood. In this chain, TRBV9 is recombined with TRBJ1-1, and possibly TRBD1, on 6 matching bases. The TCR sequence derives from a man older than 75 with acute or convalescent COVID-19. The CDR3 protein: CASSARDTSSGTEAFF. The DNA sequence follows: TGTGCCAGCAGCGCCAGGGACACATCCTCTGGGACTGAAGCTTTCTTT.